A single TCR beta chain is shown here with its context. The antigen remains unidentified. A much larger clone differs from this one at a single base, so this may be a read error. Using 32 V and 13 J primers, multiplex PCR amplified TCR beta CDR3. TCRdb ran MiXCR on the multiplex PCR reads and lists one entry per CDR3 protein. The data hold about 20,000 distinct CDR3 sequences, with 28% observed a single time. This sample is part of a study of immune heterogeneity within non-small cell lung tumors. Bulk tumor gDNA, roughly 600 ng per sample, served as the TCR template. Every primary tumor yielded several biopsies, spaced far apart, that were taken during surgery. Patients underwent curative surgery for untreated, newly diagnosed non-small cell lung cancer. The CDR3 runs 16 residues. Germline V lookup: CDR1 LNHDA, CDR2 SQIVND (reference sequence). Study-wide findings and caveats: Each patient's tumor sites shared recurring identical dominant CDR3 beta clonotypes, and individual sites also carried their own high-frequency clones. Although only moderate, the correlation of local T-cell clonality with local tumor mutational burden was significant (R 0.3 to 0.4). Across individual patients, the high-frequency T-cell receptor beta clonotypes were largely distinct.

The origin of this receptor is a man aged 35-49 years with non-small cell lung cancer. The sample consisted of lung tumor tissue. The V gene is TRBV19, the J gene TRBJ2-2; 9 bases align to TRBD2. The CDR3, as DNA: TGTTCCAGTAGTTTACTGACTAGCGGAAACACCGGGGAGCTGTTTTTT. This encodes CSSSLLTSGNTGELFF.